Described below is a single T cell receptor (beta chain) sequence and its context. Its antigen is not known. The authors incorporated unique molecular identifiers into the TCR beta cDNA libraries. T cells numbering roughly 0.9 to 11 million gave rise to 400,000 to 550,000 cDNA molecules. Using its own MiXCR run on the PCR reads, TCRdb lists one record per CDR3 protein. The table records about 820,000 distinct CDR3 sequences, under 70% of them present only once. These data come from a study of post-analysis software for immune sequencing data. The wider study: Some patients lacked subtype; others had relapsing-remitting, secondary progressive or progressive-relapsing disease.

The study's findings and limits: The normalized Chao1 diversity of multiple sclerosis patients was significantly lower than that of controls. Relative to controls, patients had five TRBV segments at higher frequency, with TRBV5-6, TRBV5-1 and TRBV20-1 among these. Batch-matched samples strongly co-clustered by F measure.

The V gene's germline CDR1 is SGHRS and CDR2 YFSETQ. This CDR3 contains 15 residues. The V segment lost 0 bases and the J segment 9 bases; nucleotides outside the gene matches: 8. Sequencing was carried out using blood. The receptor was derived from a girl between 5 and 17 years old with multiple sclerosis. This chain connects TRBV5-1 to TRBJ2-1, with TRBD2 matching 8 bases. The CDR3: CASSLDGSGNTEQFF. CDR3 in DNA: TGCGCCAGCAGCTTGGATGGTAGCGGGAATACTGAGCAGTTCTTC.